There are many counts of the clone carrying this TCR beta chain. Time point specified: longitudinal time-point 3. The sample comes from a study of neurological immune-mediated disorders. Using its own MiXCR run on the 5' RACE reads, TCRdb lists one record per CDR3 protein. The table lists more than 50,000 distinct CDR3 sequences, 7% to 10% of them singletons, with under 2.5% in the top ten. After removal of 4 bases from V and 6 bases from J, the junction contained 10 bases not matched to a gene. The CDR3 runs 16 residues. The V and J genes are TRBV12-3 or TRBV12-4 and TRBJ1-4, with 8 bases fitting TRBD1. The TCR originated in a woman in her forties in good health. Source material: PBMCs. DNA of the CDR3: TGTGCCAGCAGTTCTCCCCCGGGACAGGTTTATGAAAAACTGTTTTTT. It is translated as CASSSPPGQVYEKLFF.